Below, 19 T cell receptor beta chains from the same sample are listed, as sequenced in a study of T cell responses to AZD1222 COVID-19 vaccine. Profiled with immunoSEQ multiplex PCR; TCRdb holds only in-frame clones, not every one. The repertoire holds a few hundred thousand clones, with over 90% as singletons. The sample here was peripheral blood, taken on day 0 of AZD1222 vaccination. The source of these receptors is an adult in good health.

This chain uses TRBV2 with TRBJ1-5, with 8 bases that match TRBD1. The germline V gene encodes CDR1 SNHLY and CDR2 FYNNEI. V lost 6 bases and J lost 2; bases outside the gene matches: 6. The CDR3 runs 15 residues. The CDR3, as DNA: TGTGCCAGCAGAAGGACAGGGTTGGGCAATCAGCCCCAGCATTTT. Translated: CASRRTGLGNQPQHF.

This sequence joins TRBV9 and TRBJ2-5, with 14 positions matching TRBD2. Per the germline V gene, CDR1 is SGDLS and CDR2 is YYNGEE. V trimming: 4 bases; J trimming: 1 base; junction bases outside the gene matches: 6. The CDR3 is 17 residues long. CDR3 DNA sequence: TGTGCCAGCAGCCTTGGGACTAGCGGGAGTCCCCAAGAGACCCAGTACTTC. Amino acids: CASSLGTSGSPQETQYF.

The V and J genes are TRBV5-4 and TRBJ2-3; 8 bases are a match to TRBD2. The ends lost 7 bases at V and 0 bases at J; junction bases unmatched: 7. Germline loops: CDR1 SGHNT, CDR2 YYREEE (reference sequence). CDR3 size: 15 residues. The DNA for the CDR3 is TGTGCCAGCTTCAGCGGGGGACCTAGCACAGATACGCAGTATTTT. This encodes CASFSGGPSTDTQYF.

The gene calls are TRBV11-2 and TRBJ2-7; D ambiguous. The CDR3 loop spans 15 amino acids. Germline CDR1 and CDR2: SGHAT and FQNNGV. Trimming pared 3 bases from V and 3 bases from J, leaving 15 bases between. As DNA, the CDR3 is TGTGCCAGCAGCTTTGACCCAGGTAATCTCTACGAGCAGTACTTC. Translation: CASSFDPGNLYEQYF.

The chain has TRBV13 and TRBJ2-2; a possible D gene is TRBD2 (5 bases). The CDR3 runs 13 residues. The germline V and J ends were trimmed by 5 bases and 3 bases, with 7 bases remaining between them. Germline CDR1 PRHDT, CDR2 FYEKMQ (reference sequence). The CDR3 sequence: CASSPEDTGELFF. CDR3 coding DNA: TGTGCCAGCAGCCCGGAGGACACCGGGGAGCTGTTTTTT.

The chain joins TRBV7-9 to TRBJ1-1, with 7 bases aligning to TRBD1. CDR3 size: 14 residues. The V gene's germline CDR1 is SEHNR and CDR2 FQNEAQ (reference sequence). Germline trimming cut 3 bases from V and 4 bases from J; bases unmatched to any gene: 5. This CDR3 is CASSFGQAGTEAFF. DNA of the CDR3: TGTGCCAGCAGCTTTGGACAGGCGGGCACTGAAGCTTTCTTT.

The chain is built from TRBV28 and TRBJ2-3, with 8 nucleotides matching TRBD2. Germline lookup yields CDR1 MDHEN and CDR2 SYDVKM. V lost 5 bases to trimming and J lost 8 bases; unmatched junction nucleotides: 9. This CDR3 has 14 amino acids. DNA of the CDR3: TGTGCCAGCAGTGACGGGAGCCGGGGGGGTACGCAGTATTTT. This codes for CASSDGSRGGTQYF.

The genes are TRBV6-5 and TRBJ1-2, with D maybe TRBD1 (5 bases). V shed 4 bases and J shed 4 bases, with 10 bases lying between them. This CDR3 spans 13 amino acids. Germline loops: CDR1 MNHEY, CDR2 SVGAGI. The CDR3 nucleotides read TGTGCCAGCAGTTCCAGGGAGATCTATGGCTACACCTTC. Protein sequence: CASSSREIYGYTF.

This clone was recorded only once. The chain recombines TRBV15 with TRBJ2-7; 10 nucleotides match TRBD1. This CDR3 has 14 amino acids. V dropped 5 bases and J dropped 3; count of bases not matched to a gene: 4. In germline, CDR1 is LNHNV, CDR2 YYDKDF (reference sequence). CDR3 sequence: CATSDWDRGYEQYF. In DNA, the CDR3 is TGTGCCACCAGCGACTGGGACAGGGGCTACGAGCAGTACTTC. Full variable domain (remainder filled in from reference TRBV15 and TRBJ2-7): DAMVIQNPRYQVTQFGKPVTLSCSQTLNHNVMYWYQQKSSQAPKLLFHYYDKDFNNEADTPDNFQSRRPNTSFCFLDIRSPGLGDTAMYLCATSDWDRGYEQYFGPGTRLTVT.

The V gene is TRBV18, the J gene TRBJ2-1; 11 bases are shared with TRBD2. Trimming cost V 10 bases and J 5 bases; bases outside gene matches: 7. Per germline, CDR1 KGHSH and CDR2 LQKENI. The CDR3 consists of 14 residues. DNA for the CDR3: TGTGCCACCATCGGGACTAGCGGAAACAATGAGCAGTTCTTC. Protein: CATIGTSGNNEQFF. Looking up the rest from reference TRBV18 and TRBJ2-1 gives the full variable domain: NAGVMQNPRHLVRRRGQEARLRCSPMKGHSHVYWYRQLPEEGLKFMVYLQKENIIDESGMPKERFSAEFPKEGPSILRIQQVVRGDSAAYFCATIGTSGNNEQFFGPGTRLTVL.

The chain uses TRBV21-1 and TRBJ1-2. TRBV21-1 is an annotated pseudogene. The CDR3 is 13 amino acids. CDR3 nucleotide sequence: TGTGCCAGCAGCAAGCCAAGGGTTTATGGCTACACCTTC. It is translated as CASSKPRVYGYTF.

The chain employs TRBV2 and TRBJ1-6; 9 bases align to TRBD1. V lost 10 bases, J lost 7 bases, and 5 bases stayed unmatched. This CDR3 contains 13 residues. Looked up from germline, CDR1 is SNHLY and CDR2 is FYNNEI. This CDR3 reads CAILGTGNSPLHF. In nucleotides, the CDR3 is TGTGCCATTCTAGGGACAGGGAATTCACCCCTCCACTTT. Filled out from reference TRBV2 and TRBJ1-6, the complete variable domain reads EPEVTQTPSHQVTQMGQEVILRCVPISNHLYFYWYRQILGQKVEFLVSFYNNEISEKSEIFDDQFSVERPDGSNFTLKIRSTKLEDSAMYFCAILGTGNSPLHFGNGTRLTVT.

This rearrangement joins TRBV7-9 to TRBJ1-4; D is possibly TRBD1 (5 bases). Germline loops: CDR1 SEHNR, CDR2 FQNEAQ (reference sequence). Trimming cost V 5 bases and J 3 bases, with 13 bases left between them. This CDR3 contains 15 residues. As DNA, the CDR3 is TGTGCCAGCAGCACAGGACGGTCCTCTAATGAAAAACTGTTTTTT. Its translation: CASSTGRSSNEKLFF.

The chain links TRBV2 to TRBJ2-7, with 10 positions matching TRBD2. This CDR3 has 15 amino acids. Per the germline V gene, CDR1 is SNHLY and CDR2 is FYNNEI. V was pared by 3 bases and J by 2 bases, with 4 bases of the junction left unmatched. The DNA for the CDR3 is TGTGCCAGCAGTGAGGGACTAGCGCCCACCTACGAGCAGTACTTC. Protein product: CASSEGLAPTYEQYF.

The table lists this clone with a count of one. This sequence joins TRBV27 and TRBJ1-1; TRBD1 agrees at 7 bases. Germline values: CDR1 MNHEY, CDR2 SMNVEV (reference sequence). J lost 6 bases, V lost 2 bases, and 3 bases had no gene match. The CDR3 length is 13 residues. CDR3 region: CASSLGQASEAFF. CDR3 nucleotides: TGTGCCAGCAGTTTAGGACAGGCCTCTGAAGCTTTCTTT.

The V call is TRBV27, the J call TRBJ2-5, with D perhaps given as TRBD1 or TRBD2 (5 bases each). V was cut by 5 bases and J by 5 bases, with 15 bases left in between. Germline values: CDR1 MNHEY, CDR2 SMNVEV (reference sequence). The CDR3 loop spans 14 amino acids. The CDR3 reads CASSPGTAQETQYF. The CDR3 DNA reads as TGTGCCAGCAGTCCGGGGACGGCGCAGGAGACCCAGTACTTC.

This sequence joins TRBV15 and TRBJ2-7; a possible D gene is TRBD1 (6 bases). This CDR3 is 13 amino acids long. Trimming took 1 base from V and 5 from J, leaving 9 bases between them. The germline V gene encodes CDR1 LNHNV and CDR2 YYDKDF (reference sequence). As DNA, the CDR3 is TGTGCCACCAGCAGAGGGAACAGGGACGAGCAGTACTTC. It is translated as CATSRGNRDEQYF.

To note about this clone: The sample has other DNA sequences that encode this CDR3 too. J is TRBJ1-5 and V is TRBV5-1, with 9 nucleotides matching TRBD1. The CDR3 covers 14 residues. Looked up from germline, CDR1 is SGHRS and CDR2 is YFSETQ. The J segment lost 7 bases and the V segment lost 0 bases, leaving 2 bases of the junction unmatched. The CDR3 nucleotides are TGCGCCAGCAGCTTGGGGACAGGGGACCAGCCCCAGCATTTT. Translation gives CASSLGTGDQPQHF.

J is TRBJ1-4 and V is TRBV4-3; 8 nucleotides line up with TRBD1. Germline V CDR1 and CDR2: LGHNA, YSLEER. CDR3 length equals 16 residues. V lost 2 bases to trimming and J lost 5 bases; unmatched junction nucleotides: 7. CDR3 loop: CASSQNVQGGNEKLFF. The DNA for the CDR3 is TGCGCCAGCAGCCAAAACGTACAGGGGGGAAATGAAAAACTGTTTTTT.